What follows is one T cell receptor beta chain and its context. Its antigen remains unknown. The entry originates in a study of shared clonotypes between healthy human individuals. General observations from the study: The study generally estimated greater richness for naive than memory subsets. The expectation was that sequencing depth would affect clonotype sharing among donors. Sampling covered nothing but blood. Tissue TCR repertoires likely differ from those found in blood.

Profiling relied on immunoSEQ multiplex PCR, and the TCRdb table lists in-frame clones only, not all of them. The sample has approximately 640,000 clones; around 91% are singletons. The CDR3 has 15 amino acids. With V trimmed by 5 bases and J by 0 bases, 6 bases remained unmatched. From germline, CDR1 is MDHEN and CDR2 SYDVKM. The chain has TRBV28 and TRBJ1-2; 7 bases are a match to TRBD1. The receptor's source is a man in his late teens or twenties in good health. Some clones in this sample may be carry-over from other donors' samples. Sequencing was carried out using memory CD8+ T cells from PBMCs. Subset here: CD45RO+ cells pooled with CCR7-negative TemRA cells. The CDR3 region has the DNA TGTGCCAGCAGTGGGGGGACAGAAGCTAACTATGGCTACACCTTC. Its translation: CASSGGTEANYGYTF.